The clone carrying this T cell receptor (beta chain) was seen many times. The antigen remains unidentified. These data belong to a study of human T cells and chemical hapten exposure. Germline V lookup: CDR1 MNHNY, CDR2 SVGAGI (reference sequence). This CDR3 spans 13 amino acids. V was trimmed by 2 bases and J by 0 bases, leaving 4 bases between them. Documented time point: patch test 1, 2 weeks after DPC sensitization. Treatment here: therapeutic diphenylcyclopropenone sensitization with weekly scalp DPC. The study's findings and limits: The immune response of these alopecia patients might not match healthy individuals'.

Authors' methods: Counts of TCRs in each sample centred on a median of 95,638 and extended from around 25,000 to 690,000. TCRdb independently ran MiXCR on the RACE reads; one entry per CDR3 protein. The V and J calls were determined by TCRdb, not by the authors. The top ten clones hold under 2.5% of a sample with fewer than 500,000 distinct CDR3 sequences, roughly 4.8% of them seen once. V is TRBV6-6 and J is TRBJ1-1; D unclear. This TCR was sampled from a woman between 50 and 59 years old with alopecia areata. Some clones in this sample may be carry-over from other donors' samples. Source: whole blood, taken in connection with sensitization to the hapten diphenylcyclopropenone (DPC). The CDR3 DNA reads TGTGCCAGCAGTTACAGGATGAACACTGAAGCTTTCTTT. Translated, it gives CASSYRMNTEAFF.